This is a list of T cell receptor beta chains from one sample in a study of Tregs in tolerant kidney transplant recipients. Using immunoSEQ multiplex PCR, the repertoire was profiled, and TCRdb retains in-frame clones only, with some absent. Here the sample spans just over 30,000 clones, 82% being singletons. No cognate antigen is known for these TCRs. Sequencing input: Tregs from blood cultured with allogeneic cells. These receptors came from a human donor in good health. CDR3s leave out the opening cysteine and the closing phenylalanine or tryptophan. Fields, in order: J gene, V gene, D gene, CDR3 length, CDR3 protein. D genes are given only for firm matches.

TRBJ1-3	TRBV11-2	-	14	ASSLDSWYPGNTIY
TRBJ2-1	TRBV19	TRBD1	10	ASSITGGEQF
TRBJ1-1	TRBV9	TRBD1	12	ASSGRDRGTEAF
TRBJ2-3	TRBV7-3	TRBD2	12	ASSPGLAGDTQY
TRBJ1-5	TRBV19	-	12	ASSISASNQPQH
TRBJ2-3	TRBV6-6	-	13	ASSYSNGGTDTQY
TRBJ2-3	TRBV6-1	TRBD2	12	ASGNGRFPDTQY
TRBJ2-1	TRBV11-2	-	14	ASRRVPGVSYNEQF
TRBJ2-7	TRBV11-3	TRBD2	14	ASSVTLSGGTYEQY
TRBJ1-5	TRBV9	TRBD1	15	ASSARGTAYSNQPQH
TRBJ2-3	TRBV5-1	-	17	ASSFFPSAGGGFTDTQY
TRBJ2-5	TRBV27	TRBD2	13	ASSPTGLAGETQY
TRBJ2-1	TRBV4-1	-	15	ASSQLLQAVGPREQF
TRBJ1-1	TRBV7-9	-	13	ASSGDGTMVAEAF
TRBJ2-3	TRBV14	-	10	ASSAGTDTQY
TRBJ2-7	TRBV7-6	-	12	ASSSPDSFGEQY
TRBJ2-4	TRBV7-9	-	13	ASSLGGGTKNIQY
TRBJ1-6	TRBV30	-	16	AWSLRYGGRGQNSPLH
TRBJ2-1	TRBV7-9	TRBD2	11	ASSLVGGGEQF
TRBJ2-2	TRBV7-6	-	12	ASSFGGDTGELF
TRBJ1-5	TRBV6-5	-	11	ASRPVSNQPQH
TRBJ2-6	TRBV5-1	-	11	ASSQAGANVLT
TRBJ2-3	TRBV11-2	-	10	ASSPPGDTQY
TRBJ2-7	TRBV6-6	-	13	ASSYSPRTQTEQY
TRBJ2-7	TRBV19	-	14	ASSIVVRQGSYEQY
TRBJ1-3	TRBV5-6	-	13	ASSLTGALRNTIY
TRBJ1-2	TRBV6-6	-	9	ASSYRSGYT
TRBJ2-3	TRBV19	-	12	ASSIEGNTDTQY